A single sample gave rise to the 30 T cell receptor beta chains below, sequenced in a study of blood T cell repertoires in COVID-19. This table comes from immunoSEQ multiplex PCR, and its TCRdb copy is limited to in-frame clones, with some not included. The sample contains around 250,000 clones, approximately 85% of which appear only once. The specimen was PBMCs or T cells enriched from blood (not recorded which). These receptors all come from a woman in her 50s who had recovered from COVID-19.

This CDR3 is CASSLAGQTQETQYF. The CDR3 bases are TGCGCCAGCAGCTTGGCTGGACAGACCCAAGAGACCCAGTACTTC. The chain uses TRBV5-1 and TRBJ2-5, with a tentative D call TRBD1 (6 bases). CDR1 and CDR2 from the germline V gene are SGHRS and YFSETQ. The CDR3 is made up of 15 amino acids. V lost 0 bases to trimming and J lost 1 base, with 10 bases between them.

The CDR3 is CAILKDLSGEQYF. In nucleotides, the CDR3 is TGTGCCATCCTTAAGGACTTATCTGGCGAGCAGTACTTC. The chain recombines TRBV10-3 with TRBJ2-7, with D possibly being TRBD2 (5 bases). CDR1 and CDR2 from the germline V gene are ENHRY and SYGVKD. CDR3 size: 13 residues. Trimming left V 8 bases short and J 6 bases short, with 17 bases between.

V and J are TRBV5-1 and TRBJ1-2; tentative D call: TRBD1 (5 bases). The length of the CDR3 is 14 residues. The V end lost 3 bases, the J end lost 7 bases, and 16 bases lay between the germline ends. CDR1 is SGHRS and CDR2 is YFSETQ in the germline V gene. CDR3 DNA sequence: TGCGCCAGCAGCTCGGGACTGCCCCAAGGTGGCTACACCTTC. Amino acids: CASSSGLPQGGYTF.

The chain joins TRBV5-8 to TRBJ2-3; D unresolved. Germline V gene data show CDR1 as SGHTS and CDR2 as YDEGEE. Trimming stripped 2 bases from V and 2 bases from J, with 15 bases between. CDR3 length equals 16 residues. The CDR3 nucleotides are TGTGCCAGCAGCTTATACGTGACTCTCGTCACAGATACGCAGTATTTT. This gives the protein CASSLYVTLVTDTQYF.

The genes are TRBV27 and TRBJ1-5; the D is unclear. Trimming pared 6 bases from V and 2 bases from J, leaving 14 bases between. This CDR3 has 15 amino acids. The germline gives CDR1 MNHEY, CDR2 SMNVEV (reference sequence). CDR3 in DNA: TGTGCCAGCAGCCACGAGGGTTTGGGCAATCAGCCCCAGCATTTT. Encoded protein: CASSHEGLGNQPQHF.

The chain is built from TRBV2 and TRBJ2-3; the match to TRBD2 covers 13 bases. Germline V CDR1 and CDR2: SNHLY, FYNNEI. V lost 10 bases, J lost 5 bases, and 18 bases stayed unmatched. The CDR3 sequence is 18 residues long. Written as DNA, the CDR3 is TGTGCCATCCCGGGACTAGCGGGATGGAGGGGGAATTTAGATACGCAGTATTTT. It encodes CAIPGLAGWRGNLDTQYF.

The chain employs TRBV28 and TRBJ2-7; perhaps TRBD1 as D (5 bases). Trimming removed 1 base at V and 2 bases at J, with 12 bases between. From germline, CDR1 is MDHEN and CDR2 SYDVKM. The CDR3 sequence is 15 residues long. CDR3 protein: CASSLFTGPPYEQYF. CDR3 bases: TGTGCCAGCAGTTTATTTACAGGCCCCCCCTACGAGCAGTACTTC. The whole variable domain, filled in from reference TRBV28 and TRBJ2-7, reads DVKVTQSSRYLVKRTGEKVFLECVQDMDHENMFWYRQDPGLGLRLIYFSYDVKMKEKGDIPEGYSVSREKKERFSLILESASTNQTSMYLCASSLFTGPPYEQYFGPGTRLTVT.

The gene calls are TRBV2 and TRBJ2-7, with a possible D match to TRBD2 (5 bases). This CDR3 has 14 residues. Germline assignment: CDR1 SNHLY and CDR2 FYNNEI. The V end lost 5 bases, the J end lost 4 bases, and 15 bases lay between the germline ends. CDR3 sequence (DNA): TGTGCCAGCAGTATAAAACTAGGTCGGTACGAGCAGTACTTC. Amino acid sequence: CASSIKLGRYEQYF.

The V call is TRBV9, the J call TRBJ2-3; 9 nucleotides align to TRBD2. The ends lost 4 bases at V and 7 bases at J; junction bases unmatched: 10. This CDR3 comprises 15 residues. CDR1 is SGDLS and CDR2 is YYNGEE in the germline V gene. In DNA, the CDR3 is TGTGCCAGCAGCCCCCGAATAGCGGGAGAATATACGCAGTATTTT. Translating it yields CASSPRIAGEYTQYF.

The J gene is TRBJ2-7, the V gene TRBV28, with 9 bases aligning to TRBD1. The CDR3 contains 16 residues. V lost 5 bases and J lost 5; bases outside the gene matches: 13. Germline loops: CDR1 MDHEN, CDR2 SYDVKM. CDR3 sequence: CASSPGAGTGIHEQYF. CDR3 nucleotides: TGTGCCAGCAGTCCCGGGGCCGGGACAGGGATACACGAGCAGTACTTC.

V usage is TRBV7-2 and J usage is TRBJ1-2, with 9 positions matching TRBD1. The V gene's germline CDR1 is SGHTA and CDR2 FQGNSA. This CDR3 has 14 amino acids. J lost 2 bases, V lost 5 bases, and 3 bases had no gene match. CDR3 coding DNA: TGTGCCAGCAGCGCGACAGGGGGAAACTATGGCTACACCTTC. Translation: CASSATGGNYGYTF.

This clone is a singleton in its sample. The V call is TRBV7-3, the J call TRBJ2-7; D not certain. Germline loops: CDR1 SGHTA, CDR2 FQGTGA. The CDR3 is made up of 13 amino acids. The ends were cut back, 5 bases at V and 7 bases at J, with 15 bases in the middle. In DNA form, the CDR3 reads TGTGCCAGCAGCCTGGGCCAAGGTACGGAGCAGTACTTC. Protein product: CASSLGQGTEQYF. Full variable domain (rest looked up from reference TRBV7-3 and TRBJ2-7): GAGVSQTPSNKVTEKGKYVELRCDPISGHTALYWYRQSLGQGPEFLIYFQGTGAADDSGLPNDRFFAVRPEGSVSTLKIQRTERGDSAVYLCASSLGQGTEQYFGPGTRLTVT.

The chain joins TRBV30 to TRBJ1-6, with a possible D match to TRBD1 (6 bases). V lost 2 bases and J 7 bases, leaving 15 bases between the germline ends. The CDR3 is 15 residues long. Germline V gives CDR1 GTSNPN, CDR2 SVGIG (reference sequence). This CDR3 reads CAWSNNRVGNSPLHF. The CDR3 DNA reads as TGTGCCTGGAGTAATAACAGGGTAGGCAATTCACCCCTCCACTTT. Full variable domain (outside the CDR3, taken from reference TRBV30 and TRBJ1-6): SQTIHQWPATLVQPVGSPLSLECTVEGTSNPNLYWYRQAAGRGLQLLFYSVGIGQISSEVPQNLSASRPQDRQFILSSKKLLLSDSGFYLCAWSNNRVGNSPLHFGNGTRLTVT.

This chain's CDR3 is CASSLDRWNTEAFF. Here the CDR3 DNA reads TGTGCCAGCAGCTTAGACAGGTGGAACACTGAAGCTTTCTTT. The gene calls are TRBV11-2 and TRBJ1-1; D gene uncertain. V lost 0 bases, J lost 1 base, and 6 bases lay in between. The germline V gene has CDR1 SGHAT and CDR2 FQNNGV. The CDR3 is 14 amino acids.

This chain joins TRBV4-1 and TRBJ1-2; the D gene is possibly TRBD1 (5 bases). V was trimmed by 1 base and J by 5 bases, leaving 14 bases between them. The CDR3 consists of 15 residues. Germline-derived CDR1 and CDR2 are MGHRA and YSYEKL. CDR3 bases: TGCGCCAGCAGCCAAGGCCGGCAGGGATTTTATGGCTACACCTTC. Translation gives CASSQGRQGFYGYTF.

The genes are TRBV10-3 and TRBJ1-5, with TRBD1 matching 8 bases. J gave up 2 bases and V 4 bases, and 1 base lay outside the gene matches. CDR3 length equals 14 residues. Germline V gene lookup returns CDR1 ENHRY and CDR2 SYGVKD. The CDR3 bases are TGTGCCATCAGTGTGACAGGGGGCAATCAGCCCCAGCATTTT. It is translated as CAISVTGGNQPQHF.

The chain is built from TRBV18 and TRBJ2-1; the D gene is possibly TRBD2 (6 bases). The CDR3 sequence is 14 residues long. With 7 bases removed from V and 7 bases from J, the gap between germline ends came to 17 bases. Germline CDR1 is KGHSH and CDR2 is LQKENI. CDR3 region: CASCGTRDWNEQFF. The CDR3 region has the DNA TGTGCCAGCTGCGGGACCAGGGATTGGAATGAGCAGTTCTTC.

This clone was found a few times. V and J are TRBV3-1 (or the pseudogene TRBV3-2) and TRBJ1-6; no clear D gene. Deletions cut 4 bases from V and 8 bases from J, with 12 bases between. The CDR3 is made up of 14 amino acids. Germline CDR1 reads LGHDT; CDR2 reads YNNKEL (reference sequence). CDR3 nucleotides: TGTGCCAGCAGCCCAAAATCAGCGTATTCACCCCTCCACTTT. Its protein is CASSPKSAYSPLHF.

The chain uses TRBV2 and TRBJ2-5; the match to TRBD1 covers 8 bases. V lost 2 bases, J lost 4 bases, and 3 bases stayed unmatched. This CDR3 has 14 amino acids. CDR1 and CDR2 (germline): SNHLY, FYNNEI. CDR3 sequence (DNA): TGTGCCAGCAGTGAACCGACAGGGGTAGAGACCCAGTACTTC. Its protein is CASSEPTGVETQYF. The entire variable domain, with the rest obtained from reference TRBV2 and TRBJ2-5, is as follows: EPEVTQTPSHQVTQMGQEVILRCVPISNHLYFYWYRQILGQKVEFLVSFYNNEISEKSEIFDDQFSVERPDGSNFTLKIRSTKLEDSAMYFCASSEPTGVETQYFGPGTRLLVL.

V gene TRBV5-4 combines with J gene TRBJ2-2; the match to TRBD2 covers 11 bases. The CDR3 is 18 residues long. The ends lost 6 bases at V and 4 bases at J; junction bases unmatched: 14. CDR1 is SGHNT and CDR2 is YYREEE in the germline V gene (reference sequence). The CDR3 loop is CASTLRLAGREGTGELFF. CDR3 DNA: TGTGCCAGCACCCTCCGACTAGCGGGAAGAGAGGGCACCGGGGAGCTGTTTTTT.

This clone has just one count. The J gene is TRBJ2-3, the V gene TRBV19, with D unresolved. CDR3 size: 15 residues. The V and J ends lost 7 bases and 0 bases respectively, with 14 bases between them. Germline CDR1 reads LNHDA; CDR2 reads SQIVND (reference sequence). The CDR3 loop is CASTPRGGSTDTQYF. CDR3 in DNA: TGTGCCAGTACACCCCGCGGCGGAAGCACAGATACGCAGTATTTT.

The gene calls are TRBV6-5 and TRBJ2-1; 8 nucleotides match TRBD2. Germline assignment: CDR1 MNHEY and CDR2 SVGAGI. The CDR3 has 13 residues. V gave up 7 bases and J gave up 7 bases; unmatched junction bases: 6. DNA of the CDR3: TGTGCCAGCAAAGCGGGAGTTGGAAATGAGCAGTTCTTC. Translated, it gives CASKAGVGNEQFF.

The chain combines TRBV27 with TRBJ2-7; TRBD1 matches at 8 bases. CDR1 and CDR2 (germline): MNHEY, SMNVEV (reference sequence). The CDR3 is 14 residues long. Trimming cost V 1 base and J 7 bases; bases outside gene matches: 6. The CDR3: CASSLFRGHKEQYF. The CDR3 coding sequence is TGTGCCAGCAGTTTATTCAGGGGGCATAAGGAGCAGTACTTC.

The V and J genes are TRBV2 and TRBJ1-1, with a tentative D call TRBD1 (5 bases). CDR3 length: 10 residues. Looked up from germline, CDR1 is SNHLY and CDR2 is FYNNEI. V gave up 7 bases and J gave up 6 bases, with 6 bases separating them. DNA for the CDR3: TGTGCCAGCAAAGGGGCTGAAGCTTTCTTT. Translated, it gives CASKGAEAFF.

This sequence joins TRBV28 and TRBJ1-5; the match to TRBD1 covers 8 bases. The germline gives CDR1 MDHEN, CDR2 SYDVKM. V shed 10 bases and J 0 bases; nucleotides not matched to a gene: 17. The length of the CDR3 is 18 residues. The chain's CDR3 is CATQPLGQVWNSNQPQHF. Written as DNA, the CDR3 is TGTGCCACCCAACCCCTGGGACAGGTTTGGAATAGCAATCAGCCCCAGCATTTT.

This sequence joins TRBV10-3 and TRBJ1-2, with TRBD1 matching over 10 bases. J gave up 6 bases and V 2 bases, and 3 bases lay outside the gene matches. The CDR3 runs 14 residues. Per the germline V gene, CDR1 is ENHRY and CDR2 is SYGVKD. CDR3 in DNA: TGTGCCATCAGTGAGGGACAGGGGGGAGATGGCTACACCTTC. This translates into CAISEGQGGDGYTF.

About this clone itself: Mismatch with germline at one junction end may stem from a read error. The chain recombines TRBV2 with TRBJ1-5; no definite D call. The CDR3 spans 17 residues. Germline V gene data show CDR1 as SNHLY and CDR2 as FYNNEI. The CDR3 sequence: CASSEVEGAVSYQPQHF. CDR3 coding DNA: TGTGCCAGCAGTGAAGTAGAGGGCGCAGTTAGCTATCAGCCCCAGCATTTT. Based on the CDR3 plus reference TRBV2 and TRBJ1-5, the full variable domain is EPEVTQTPSHQVTQMGQEVILRCVPISNHLYFYWYRQILGQKVEFLVSFYNNEISEKSEIFDDQFSVERPDGSNFTLKIRSTKLEDSAMYFCASSEVEGAVSYQPQHFGDGTRLSIL.

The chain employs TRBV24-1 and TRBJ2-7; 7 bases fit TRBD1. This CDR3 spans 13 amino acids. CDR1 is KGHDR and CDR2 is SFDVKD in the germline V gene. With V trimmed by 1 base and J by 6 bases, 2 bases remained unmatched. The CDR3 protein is CATSDLQGREQYF. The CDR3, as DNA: TGTGCCACCAGTGATTTACAGGGGCGCGAGCAGTACTTC.

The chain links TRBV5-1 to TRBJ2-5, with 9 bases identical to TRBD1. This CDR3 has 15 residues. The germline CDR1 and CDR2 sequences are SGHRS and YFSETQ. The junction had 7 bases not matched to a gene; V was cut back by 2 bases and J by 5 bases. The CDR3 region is CASSFGQGPGETQYF. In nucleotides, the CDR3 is TGCGCCAGCAGCTTTGGACAGGGGCCAGGGGAGACCCAGTACTTC.

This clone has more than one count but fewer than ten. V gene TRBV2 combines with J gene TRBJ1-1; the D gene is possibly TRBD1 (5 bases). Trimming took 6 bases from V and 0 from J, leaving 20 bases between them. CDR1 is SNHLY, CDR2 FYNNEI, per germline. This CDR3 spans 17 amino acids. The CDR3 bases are TGTGCCAGCAGGGACCCCTCGGACATTAGGGTGAACACTGAAGCTTTCTTT. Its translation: CASRDPSDIRVNTEAFF.